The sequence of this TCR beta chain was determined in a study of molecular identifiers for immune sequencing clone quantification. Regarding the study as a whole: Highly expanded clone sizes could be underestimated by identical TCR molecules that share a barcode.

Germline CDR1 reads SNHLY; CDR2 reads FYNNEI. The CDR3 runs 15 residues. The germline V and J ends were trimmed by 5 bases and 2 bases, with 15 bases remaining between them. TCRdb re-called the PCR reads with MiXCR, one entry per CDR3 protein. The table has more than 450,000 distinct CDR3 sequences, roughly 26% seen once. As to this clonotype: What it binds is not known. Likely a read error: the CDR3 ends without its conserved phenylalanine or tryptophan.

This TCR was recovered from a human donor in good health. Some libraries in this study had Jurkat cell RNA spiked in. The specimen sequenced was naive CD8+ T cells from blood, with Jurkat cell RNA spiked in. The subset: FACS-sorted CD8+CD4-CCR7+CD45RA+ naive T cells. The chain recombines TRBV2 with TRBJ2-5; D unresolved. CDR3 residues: CASSNGITPQETQYL. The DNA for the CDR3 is TGTGCCAGCAGTAATGGGATTACCCCGCAAGAGACCCAGTACCTC.